The source of this TCR beta chain is a study of prognosis after radiotherapy for stage I lung cancer. V was cut by 6 bases and J by 5 bases, with 20 bases left in between. The CDR3 totals 14 residues. Germline CDR1 is DFQATT and CDR2 is SNEGSKA (reference sequence). This clonotype qualifies as medium-sized. Multiplex PCR in two rounds served to amplify TCR beta CDR3 from genomic DNA. Individual primers that were specific to each TRBV and TRBJ gene served in first-round PCR. One entry per CDR3 protein, called by TCRdb with MiXCR from the multiplex PCR reads. The table lists about 14,000 distinct CDR3 sequences, 25% to 35% of them singletons.

Material: PBMCs, obtained before or after stereotactic body radiation therapy (not recorded which). This clonotype was sampled from a donor of 50 years or more with non-small cell lung cancer. The chain combines TRBV20-1 with TRBJ2-7; TRBD1 might be the D (5 bases). CDR3 DNA sequence: TGCAGTGCCTTAAAGGGGCAGCCTGAGGACGAGCAGTACTTC. Protein: CSALKGQPEDEQYF.